This T cell receptor (beta chain) came from a study of shared clonotypes between healthy human individuals. Study-level findings and limits: It was expected that sequencing depth would affect clonotype sharing among donors.

Naive CD8 cells, CD45RO-negative and positively selected for CCR7, excluded terminally differentiated effector memory CD45RA+ cells. Only Caucasian adults living in Nashville, Tennessee made up the donor group. Profiling relied on immunoSEQ multiplex PCR, and the TCRdb table lists in-frame clones only, not all of them. Among about 2 million clones listed, approximately 95% were seen once. V lost 6 bases to trimming and J lost 1 base, with 21 bases between them. CDR1 is MDHEN and CDR2 is SYDVKM in the germline V gene. The CDR3 is 17 residues long. This clone was seen more than once but under ten times. The antigen remains undetermined.

Material: naive CD8+ T cells sorted from blood. The rearrangement uses TRBV28 and TRBJ1-1; D unclear. The origin of this receptor is a man aged 18 to 30 in good health. The CDR3 coding sequence is TGTGCCAGCAGCCCCGCTCCGCTGGCAGTGTCGAACACTGAAGCTTTCTTT. Encoded protein: CASSPAPLAVSNTEAFF.